The present T cell receptor beta chain was sequenced within a study of CD8 T cells in ankylosing spondylitis. Overall study results and limits: Ankylosing spondylitis blood seemed to carry a telltale TCR beta motif made of several highly homologous variants. Enrichment of disease-linked clones was reportedly significant in matched ankylosing spondylitis synovial fluid. Relatively scarce in peripheral blood, disease-linked clones were CD8+. Reports of some motif variants in reactive arthritis synovial fluid and blood predate this one.

CDR1 KGHDR and CDR2 SFDVKD come from the germline V gene. V was cut by 5 bases and J by 1 base, with 10 bases left in between. The CDR3 is 14 amino acids. By quantitative 5'-RACE with molecular barcodes, the TCR beta libraries were made. Via MiXCR, TCRdb re-called the 5' RACE reads, giving one row per CDR3 protein. The table has over 400,000 distinct CDR3 sequences, 25% to 30% seen once. Points on this clonotype: Its antigen is not known.

Sequenced: blood, either unsorted or a sorted T cell fraction (not recorded which). V usage is TRBV24-1 and J usage is TRBJ1-2; D might be TRBD1 (5 bases). This clonotype originated in a male donor with ankylosing spondylitis. Here the CDR3 DNA reads TGTGCCACCAGTGCTGACAGAGTTAACTATGGCTACACCTTC. Protein sequence: CATSADRVNYGYTF.